This section outlines one T cell receptor beta chain sequence together with its context. Its matching antigen is unknown. Generated by immunoSEQ multiplex PCR, the TCRdb table keeps only in-frame clones and is missing some. The table includes around 190,000 clones, approximately 92% detected once. The sample is drawn from a study of T cell responses to AZD1222 COVID-19 vaccine. Study-wide results and limits: Just six AZD1222 recipients were seropositive at baseline. Recipients of two AZD1222 doses showed rising Spike-specific TCR breadth and depth. Females outnumbered males among donors, who were mostly white British; clonal diversity was possibly underestimated.

The germline CDR1 and CDR2 sequences are SGDLS and YYNGEE. This CDR3 spans 14 amino acids. The V and J ends lost 4 bases and 5 bases respectively, with 15 bases between them. The source of this sequence is an adult in good health. Source: peripheral blood, taken on day 0 of AZD1222 vaccination. The chain combines TRBV9 with TRBJ2-5; D is possibly TRBD1 or TRBD2 (5 bases each). CDR3 nucleotides: TGTGCCAGCAGCCTCGAGGGGTCTGGGGAGACCCAGTACTTC. Translation gives CASSLEGSGETQYF. Supplemented by reference TRBV9 and TRBJ2-5, the full variable domain reads DSGVTQTPKHLITATGQRVTLRCSPRSGDLSVYWYQQSLDQGLQFLIQYYNGEERAKGNILERFSAQQFPDLHSELNLSSLELGDSALYFCASSLEGSGETQYFGPGTRLLVL.